These 10 T cell receptor beta chains came from one sample sequenced in a study of untreated major depressive disorder. Some clones are missing from TCRdb's copy, which holds only in-frame ones; the method was immunoSEQ multiplex PCR. The data contain 20,000 to 25,000 clones, around 87% of them singletons. Sequencing used CD4+ T cells from PBMCs. Receptors were obtained from a woman in her twenties or thirties in good health.

The rearrangement joins TRBV29-1 to TRBJ2-7; D unclear. The length of the CDR3 is 13 residues. Germline-derived CDR1 and CDR2 are SQVTM and ANQGSEA. Trimming left V 3 bases short and J 5 bases short, with 14 bases between. CDR3 protein: CSVESVARDEQYF. The CDR3 DNA sequence: TGCAGCGTTGAGTCCGTCGCGCGTGACGAGCAGTACTTC.

This clone was seen only a few times. V and J are TRBV28 and TRBJ2-3; 7 bases map to TRBD2. Germline assignment: CDR1 MDHEN and CDR2 SYDVKM. The V and J ends lost 5 bases and 2 bases, in that order; junction bases with no gene match: 13. This CDR3 spans 17 amino acids. CDR3 region: CASSQPFGLADTDTQYF. CDR3 sequence (DNA): TGTGCCAGCAGTCAACCCTTTGGGCTAGCGGACACAGATACGCAGTATTTT.

This clone came up a few times. The genes are TRBV7-2 and TRBJ1-2; possibly TRBD1 for D (5 bases). The CDR3 sequence is 12 residues long. Germline V gene data show CDR1 as SGHTA and CDR2 as FQGNSA. V was clipped by 4 bases and J by 11 bases, with 14 bases between them. The CDR3 loop is CASSSQGVMYTF. In nucleotides, the CDR3 is TGTGCCAGCAGCTCCCAAGGGGTGATGTACACCTTC.

This chain uses TRBV19 with TRBJ1-3; tentative D call: TRBD1 (5 bases). The V gene's germline CDR1 is LNHDA and CDR2 SQIVND (reference sequence). The V and J ends lost 10 bases and 2 bases respectively, with 12 bases between them. This CDR3 region has 13 residues. This CDR3 is CATTGSPGNTIYF. In nucleotides, the CDR3 is TGTGCCACTACAGGAAGCCCTGGAAACACCATATATTTT.

The chain uses TRBV14 and TRBJ2-1; 8 nucleotides align to TRBD1. CDR1 and CDR2 from the germline V gene are SGHDN and FVKESK. The ends lost 4 bases at V and 4 bases at J; junction bases unmatched: 6. The CDR3 spans 15 residues. The CDR3 DNA follows: TGTGCCAGCAGCCGAGGGACAGGCCCTTACAATGAGCAGTTCTTC. Amino acids: CASSRGTGPYNEQFF.

This chain uses TRBV7-2 with TRBJ1-2; TRBD1 agrees at 7 bases. There are 12 residues in the CDR3. The ends lost 5 bases at V and 7 bases at J; junction bases unmatched: 4. The germline gives CDR1 SGHTA, CDR2 FQGNSA. CDR3 in amino acids: CASSLQGLGYTF. CDR3 nucleotides: TGTGCCAGCAGCCTACAGGGGCTTGGCTACACCTTC.

This chain uses TRBV7-2 with TRBJ1-2, with D uncertain. The CDR3 runs to 14 residues. With 5 bases removed from V and 1 base from J, the gap between germline ends came to 11 bases. The germline gives CDR1 SGHTA, CDR2 FQGNSA. This chain's CDR3 is CASSATADNYGYTF. The DNA of the CDR3 is TGTGCCAGCAGCGCGACTGCTGATAACTATGGCTACACCTTC. The full variable domain, its missing parts supplied by reference TRBV7-2 and TRBJ1-2, is GAGVSQSPSNKVTEKGKDVELRCDPISGHTALYWYRQSLGQGLEFLIYFQGNSAPDKSGLPSDRFSAERTGGSVSTLTIQRTQQEDSAVYLCASSATADNYGYTFGSGTRLTVV.

The V and J genes are TRBV6-1 and TRBJ2-1; the match to TRBD2 covers 11 bases. Trimming at V came to 6 bases and at J to 3 bases, leaving 4 bases not matched to a gene. Germline CDR1 is MNHNS and CDR2 is SASEGT. The CDR3 spans 15 residues. The CDR3 spells CASRDGTSGYNEQFF. The DNA of the CDR3 is TGTGCCAGCAGGGATGGGACTAGCGGCTACAATGAGCAGTTCTTC.

This chain joins TRBV5-4 and TRBJ1-1, with TRBD1 matching 7 bases. J gave up 4 bases and V 1 base, and 7 bases lay outside the gene matches. The CDR3 consists of 15 residues. The germline gives CDR1 SGHNT, CDR2 YYREEE (reference sequence). CDR3 region: CASSLSRGAFTEAFF. The DNA of the CDR3 is TGTGCCAGCAGCTTGAGCAGGGGGGCGTTCACTGAAGCTTTCTTT.

The gene calls are TRBV6-5 and TRBJ2-5; weak D call: TRBD1 (5 bases). The CDR3 runs to 14 residues. Between the trimmed V and J ends, which lost 6 bases and 5 bases, there was a span of 16 bases. CDR1 MNHEY and CDR2 SVGAGI come from the germline V gene. CDR3 DNA: TGTGCCAGCAGGGGAAGTAGGGGTGGGGAGACCCAGTACTTC. It codes for CASRGSRGGETQYF.